The 30 T cell receptor beta chains presented below share a single source sample, sequenced in a study of CD4 and CD8 cells across lung adenocarcinoma regions. TCRdb redid the calling of the PCR reads with MiXCR, one entry per CDR3 protein. The sample shows some 23,000 distinct CDR3 sequences, roughly half of them seen only once. The sequencing sample was made of CD8+ T cells from the center of a lung tumor. These receptors all come from a male donor with lung adenocarcinoma. The CD4 and CD8 labels of this study may be unreliable.

To note about this clonotype: The conserved final phenylalanine or tryptophan is absent from the CDR3, which likely points to a read error. No DNA is shown, since the ends of the CDR3 on it are uncertain; the CDR3 is the one TCRdb lists. The V and J genes are TRBV6-1 and TRBJ2-5; TRBD1, the table's D call, was not compared with the DNA. Germline CDR1 reads MNHNS; CDR2 reads SASEGT. Ends included, the CDR3 has 15 residues. This chain's CDR3 is CASIDTGGAQETQHS.

A remark on this clonotype: One junction end does not reproduce the germline sequence, and a read error may be involved. The chain carries TRBV6-1 and TRBJ2-3, with a weak D call TRBD1 (5 bases). In germline, CDR1 is MNHNS, CDR2 SASEGT. The CDR3 covers 15 residues. The CDR3 bases are TGTGCCAGCACCATGGGGCAGTCCTCCACAGATACGCAGTACTTT. It codes for CASTMGQSSTDTQYF.

This clonotype has only a few counts. This rearrangement joins TRBV12-3 or TRBV12-4 to TRBJ2-3, with no clear D. The CDR3 sequence is 15 residues long. Trimming took 6 bases from V and 0 from J, leaving 13 bases between them. The CDR3 DNA reads TGTGCCAGCAGGGGCAGCGCTACTAGCACAGATACGCAGTATTTT. This gives the protein CASRGSATSTDTQYF.

This clonotype was counted ten times or more. CDR3 DNA: TGTGCCAGCAGACCTCCAAACCCAGGGGGTGAGCAGTTCTTC. This translates into CASRPPNPGGEQFF. This chain joins TRBV6-1 and TRBJ2-1, with 7 bases aligning to TRBD1. Germline values: CDR1 MNHNS, CDR2 SASEGT. This CDR3 contains 14 residues. V lost 6 bases, J lost 9 bases, and 11 bases stayed unmatched.

The V and J genes are TRBV9 and TRBJ2-5; possibly TRBD2 for D (6 bases). The CDR3 is made up of 13 amino acids. V lost 1 base to trimming and J lost 11 bases, with 15 bases between them. Germline CDR1 SGDLS, CDR2 YYNGEE. In DNA, the CDR3 is TGTGCCAGCAGCGTATCCCCCGGGGAGGAGCAGTACTTC. Residues: CASSVSPGEEQYF.

The V call is TRBV15, the J call TRBJ2-5; no definite D call. The last part of the DNA fits TRBJ2-7 better; the J call may be wrong. The CDR3 runs 15 residues. Germline V gene lookup returns CDR1 LNHNV and CDR2 YYDKDF (reference sequence). CDR3 sequence reads: CATSRNPSGEYEQYF. For the CDR3, the DNA is TGTGCCACCAGTCGGAACCCATCTGGAGAATACGAGCAGTACTTC.

The table lists this clonotype with many counts. The chain employs TRBV5-5 and TRBJ2-5; TRBD1 matches 8 bases. The DNA end favors TRBJ2-7, so the J call may be wrong. CDR1 and CDR2 (germline): SGHKS, YYEKEE (reference sequence). The CDR3 sequence is 16 residues long. The CDR3, as DNA: TGTGCCAGCAGCATAGATGACAGGGGTTACTCCTACGAGCAGTACTTC. Translation gives CASSIDDRGYSYEQYF.

The gene calls are TRBV10-2 and TRBJ2-1; 8 nucleotides align to TRBD2. The germline V gene has CDR1 WSHSY and CDR2 SAAADI. The CDR3 runs to 15 residues. V gave up 3 bases and J gave up 3 bases; unmatched junction bases: 4. This chain's CDR3 is CASSDRAGDYNEQFF. In DNA form, the CDR3 reads TGCGCCAGCAGTGACAGAGCGGGGGACTACAATGAGCAGTTCTTC.

V usage is TRBV6-1 and J usage is TRBJ2-4; a weak D match, TRBD2 (6 bases). V dropped 0 bases and J dropped 13 bases, with 22 bases sitting between them. The CDR3 has 16 residues. CDR1 and CDR2 from the germline V gene are MNHNS and SASEGT. CDR3 sequence reads: CASSEAGTGAKNTQYF. Written as DNA, the CDR3 is TGTGCCAGCAGTGAAGCCGGGACGGGAGCCAAGAATACGCAGTACTTC.

This CDR3 reads CASSEWGLADNEQYF. The DNA for the CDR3 is TGTGCCAGCAGTGAGTGGGGACTAGCCGACAATGAGCAGTACTTC. The chain employs TRBV6-1 and TRBJ2-5; 9 bases are shared with TRBD2. Germline V gene data show CDR1 as MNHNS and CDR2 as SASEGT. The trim removed 3 bases at V and 11 bases at J, leaving 13 bases unmatched. The CDR3 spans 15 residues.

V and J are TRBV7-2 and TRBJ2-3; D not certain. CDR1 SGHTA and CDR2 FQGNSA come from the germline V gene. The CDR3 runs to 16 residues. V lost 1 base and J 0 bases, leaving 11 bases between the germline ends. The DNA of the CDR3 is TGTGCCAGCAGCTTAGGCAGCTATCCTAGCACAGATACGCAGTATTTT. This translates into CASSLGSYPSTDTQYF. Based on the CDR3 plus reference TRBV7-2 and TRBJ2-3, the full variable domain is GAGVSQSPSNKVTEKGKDVELRCDPISGHTALYWYRQSLGQGLEFLIYFQGNSAPDKSGLPSDRFSAERTGGSVSTLTIQRTQQEDSAVYLCASSLGSYPSTDTQYFGPGTRLTVL.

Only a few counts were recorded for this clonotype. CDR3 DNA: TGCGCCAGCACTCACTTCCCGACAGGCCCCTACGAGCAGTACTTC. Translation gives CASTHFPTGPYEQYF. This chain connects TRBV10-1 to TRBJ2-1; TRBD1 might be the D (6 bases). The J call may be mistaken, given a closer DNA end match to TRBJ2-7. Germline CDR1 reads WNHNN; CDR2 reads SYGVQD (reference sequence). The CDR3 totals 15 residues.

In this sample, this clonotype turned up a few times. This rearrangement joins TRBV4-2 to TRBJ2-1; possible D gene TRBD1, 6 bases. The J call may be in error: the DNA end matches TRBJ2-7 better. From germline, CDR1 is LGHNA and CDR2 YNFKEQ. The CDR3 is made up of 14 amino acids. This chain's CDR3 is CASSPSGVGYEQYF. The CDR3 nucleotides read TGTGCCAGCAGCCCCTCAGGGGTCGGTTACGAGCAGTACTTC.

This clonotype was detected only a few times. CDR3 DNA sequence: TGTGCCAGCAGCCCGCAACTGGACTGGGAGCAGTTCTTC. It yields the protein CASSPQLDWEQFF. This chain joins TRBV7-2 and TRBJ2-1; perhaps TRBD2 as D (5 bases). Germline V lookup: CDR1 SGHTA, CDR2 FQGNSA. This CDR3 contains 13 residues. V lost 5 bases, J lost 10 bases, and 15 bases lay in between.

V is TRBV6-1 and J is TRBJ2-7; the D gene is possibly TRBD1 (5 bases). The germline CDR1 and CDR2 sequences are MNHNS and SASEGT. The CDR3 contains 14 residues. V was shortened by 8 bases and J by 1 base, with 15 bases between the two germline ends. CDR3 protein: CASRQIYSSYEQYF. Here the CDR3 DNA reads TGTGCCAGCCGACAGATCTACTCTTCCTACGAGCAGTACTTC.

The gene calls are TRBV7-2 and TRBJ2-3, with TRBD2 identical over 13 bases. CDR3 size: 18 residues. Germline V gene data show CDR1 as SGHTA and CDR2 as FQGNSA. V was clipped by 5 bases and J by 5 bases; unmatched bases: 13. The CDR3: CASSPRVTGLAGRDTQYF. As DNA, the CDR3 is TGTGCCAGCAGCCCGCGGGTCACGGGACTAGCGGGAAGAGATACGCAGTATTTT.

This clonotype was seen many times. Here the CDR3 DNA reads TGCGCCAGCAGTGAGAAGCGGGAGTACGACAATGAGCAGTACTTC. Protein product: CASSEKREYDNEQYF. The chain links TRBV10-1 to TRBJ2-1; 8 positions match TRBD2. TRBJ2-7 matches the DNA end more closely, so the J call is doubtful. Germline loops: CDR1 WNHNN, CDR2 SYGVQD (reference sequence). The CDR3 covers 15 residues.

This clonotype was observed many times. The chain recombines TRBV12-3 or TRBV12-4 with TRBJ2-2; TRBD2 agrees at 11 bases. The V and J ends lost 6 bases and 4 bases, in that order; junction bases with no gene match: 4. CDR3 size: 15 residues. The chain's CDR3 is CASSLAGGTTGELFF. In DNA form, the CDR3 reads TGTGCCAGCAGCCTAGCGGGAGGAACCACCGGGGAGCTGTTTTTT.

At least ten counts were recorded for this clonotype. The chain couples TRBV10-3 to TRBJ2-1; D perhaps matches TRBD1 (5 bases). CDR3 length: 12 residues. CDR1 and CDR2 from the germline V gene are ENHRY and SYGVKD. V lost 4 bases and J 8 bases, leaving 9 bases between the germline ends. This chain's CDR3 is CAISGTLYEQFF. CDR3 sequence (DNA): TGTGCCATCAGTGGGACATTATATGAGCAGTTCTTC.

This chain uses TRBV9 with TRBJ2-2; weak D call: TRBD2 (6 bases). The length of the CDR3 is 20 residues. CDR1 is SGDLS, CDR2 YYNGEE, per germline. Trimming removed 1 base at V and 3 bases at J, with 25 bases between. In nucleotides, the CDR3 is TGTGCCAGCAGCGTACATAACGGGAATTGGCTAGCGAGAGACACCGGGGAGCTGTTTTTT. Protein product: CASSVHNGNWLARDTGELFF.

The V and J genes are TRBV11-3 and TRBJ2-5; D uncertain. TRBJ2-7 matches the DNA end more closely, so the J call is doubtful. The CDR3 sequence is 15 residues long. Germline CDR1 reads SGHNT; CDR2 reads YENEEA. The CDR3 nucleotides are TGTGCCAGCAGCTTAGACACGGGTCTTGGCTACGAGCAGTACTTC. Protein sequence: CASSLDTGLGYEQYF.

This clonotype was detected only once. At one of its ends the junction is not consistent with the germline gene, which may arise from a read error. The chain uses TRBV6-1 and TRBJ2-4; D may correspond to TRBD1 or TRBD2 (5 bases each). The CDR3 is 15 residues long. The germline CDR1 and CDR2 sequences are MNHNS and SASEGT. The CDR3 sequence is CARSKGRRAEDTQYF. In nucleotides, the CDR3 is TGTGCCCGCTCCAAGGGGCGGCGAGCGGAAGATACGCAGTATTTC.

The table lists this clonotype with a few counts. The CDR3 is CASRGAGGPDTQYF. The CDR3 coding sequence is TGTGCCAGCAGAGGGGCGGGAGGGCCAGATACGCAGTATTTT. J is TRBJ2-3 and V is TRBV6-1, with TRBD2 matching 9 bases. V gave up 6 bases and J gave up 4 bases; unmatched junction bases: 5. CDR1 is MNHNS and CDR2 is SASEGT in the germline V gene. The CDR3 sequence is 14 residues long.

With respect to this clonotype: The junction does not match germline at one end; this may be a read error. The gene calls are TRBV6-1 and TRBJ2-5; D possibly corresponds to TRBD2 (7 bases). CDR1 and CDR2 from the germline V gene are MNHNS and SASEGT. The CDR3 contains 16 residues. The CDR3 reads CACSPRGGGAKETQYF. The CDR3 DNA reads as TGTGCCTGCAGTCCACGCGGGGGCGGGGCCAAAGAGACCCAGTACTTC.

The CDR3 here is CASRSGRAGNEQFF. CDR3 nucleotides: TGTGCCAGCCGAAGCGGGAGGGCGGGGAATGAGCAGTTCTTC. The chain couples TRBV7-2 to TRBJ2-1, with TRBD2 identical over 10 bases. The CDR3 is 14 residues long. Germline V gene sequence: CDR1 SGHTA, CDR2 FQGNSA. Trimming cost V 8 bases and J 7 bases; bases outside gene matches: 8.

CDR3 coding DNA: TGTGCCAGCAGTTCCTATGGACTAGTGGGCACAGATACGCAGTATTTT. This translates into CASSSYGLVGTDTQYF. This rearrangement joins TRBV27 to TRBJ2-3, with 7 bases lining up with TRBD2. CDR1 and CDR2 from the germline V gene are MNHEY and SMNVEV (reference sequence). Trimming took 4 bases from V and 1 from J; bases not matched to a gene: 8. CDR3 size: 16 residues.

This chain links TRBV10-1 with TRBJ2-1; 7 nucleotides match TRBD2. The junction had 3 bases not matched to a gene; V was cut back by 4 bases and J by 3 bases. Germline lookup yields CDR1 WNHNN and CDR2 SYGVQD (reference sequence). There are 14 residues in the CDR3. In DNA form, the CDR3 reads TGCGCCAGCAGTGGGGGGACTAACTACAATGAGCAGTTCTTC. Translated, it gives CASSGGTNYNEQFF.

This clonotype has at least ten counts. The chain employs TRBV14 and TRBJ2-1; D is unresolved. CDR3 size: 11 residues. The V end lost 1 base, the J end lost 6 bases, and 1 base lay between the germline ends. Germline V gene data show CDR1 as SGHDN and CDR2 as FVKESK. The DNA for the CDR3 is TGTGCCAGCAGCCAAGCCAATGAGCAGTTCTTC. Translating gives CASSQANEQFF.

This chain connects TRBV10-2 to TRBJ2-4; possibly TRBD1 or TRBD2 for D (5 bases each). CDR1 and CDR2 from the germline V gene are WSHSY and SAAADI. V was pared by 3 bases and J by 12 bases, with 24 bases between. The CDR3 has 16 amino acids. The CDR3 protein is CASSESGLGAKDTQYF. The CDR3 nucleotides are TGCGCCAGCAGTGAATCGGGGCTGGGAGCCAAAGACACTCAGTACTTC.

This chain links TRBV5-1 with TRBJ2-5; 8 nucleotides line up with TRBD1. The V and J ends lost 2 bases and 4 bases, in that order; junction bases with no gene match: 4. Germline CDR1 is SGHRS and CDR2 is YFSETQ. The CDR3 is 14 residues long. The CDR3 loop is CASSLLTGGETQYF. CDR3 in DNA: TGCGCCAGCAGCTTATTAACAGGGGGAGAGACCCAGTACTTC.